Listed below are T cell receptor beta chains from one sample, sequenced in a study of OX40 agonist ivuxolimab in advanced cancers. Profiled with immunoSEQ multiplex PCR; TCRdb holds only in-frame clones, not every one. This table has 45,000 to 50,000 clones, around 90% appearing once. The sequencing here drew on CD4+ or CD8+ T cells sorted from blood, taken in a trial of the OX40 agonist ivuxolimab. The receptors were gathered from an adult with an advanced solid tumor such as melanoma, head and neck, liver or kidney cancer. Both conserved end residues are part of each CDR3. A D gene is named only where the DNA matches it firmly. Only part of the rows carry a size: once, few, many, or a class if the clone is expanded.

v_gene: TRBV7-2
abundance: NA
d_gene: TRBD2
j_gene: TRBJ2-3
CDR3aa: CASSPSGSGGPQGGQYF
CDR3nt: TGTGCCAGCAGCCCCTCGGGGAGCGGGGGACCTCAGGGTGGGCAGTATTTT

v_gene: TRBV18
abundance: NA
d_gene: TRBD1
j_gene: TRBJ1-1
CDR3aa: CASSPPGRGQANTEAFF
CDR3nt: TGTGCCAGCTCACCCCCGGGTAGGGGACAGGCGAACACTGAAGCTTTCTTT

v_gene: TRBV6-5
abundance: NA
d_gene: NA
j_gene: TRBJ2-3
CDR3aa: CASSSAGTDTQYF
CDR3nt: TGTGCCAGCAGTTCCGCGGGGACAGATACGCAGTATTTT

v_gene: TRBV7-8
abundance: NA
d_gene: TRBD1
j_gene: TRBJ1-2
CDR3aa: CASSYGQGPNYGYTF
CDR3nt: TGTGCCAGCAGCTACGGACAGGGCCCTAACTATGGCTACACCTTC

v_gene: TRBV11-2
abundance: few
d_gene: NA
j_gene: TRBJ1-2
CDR3aa: CASSLGSIISANYGYTF
CDR3nt: TGTGCCAGCAGCTTAGGTAGTATCATCTCAGCTAACTATGGCTACACCTTC

v_gene: TRBV7-6
abundance: NA
d_gene: NA
j_gene: TRBJ1-3
CDR3aa: CASSLGSNSGNTIYF
CDR3nt: TGTGCCAGCAGCTTGGGGAGTAACTCTGGAAACACCATATATTTT

v_gene: TRBV10-1
abundance: NA
d_gene: NA
j_gene: TRBJ1-2
CDR3aa: CASSEKVTDYGYTF
CDR3nt: TGCGCCAGCAGTGAAAAGGTGACAGACTATGGCTACACCTTC

v_gene: TRBV7-9
abundance: NA
d_gene: NA
j_gene: TRBJ1-2
CDR3aa: CASSLWAGYTF
CDR3nt: TGTGCCAGCAGCTTATGGGCTGGCTACACCTTC

v_gene: TRBV28
abundance: NA
d_gene: NA
j_gene: TRBJ1-5
CDR3aa: CASSQGRSNQPQHF
CDR3nt: TGTGCCAGCTCGCAGGGTCGGAGCAATCAGCCCCAGCATTTT

v_gene: TRBV21-1
abundance: NA
d_gene: NA
j_gene: TRBJ2-1
CDR3aa: CASSKWRINEQFF
CDR3nt: TGTGCCAGCAGCAAATGGAGGATCAATGAGCAGTTCTTC

v_gene: TRBV27
abundance: NA
d_gene: TRBD1
j_gene: TRBJ1-6
CDR3aa: CASSSPGGSSPLHF
CDR3nt: TGTGCCAGCAGTTCTCCAGGGGGGAGCTCACCCCTCCACTTT

v_gene: TRBV28
abundance: NA
d_gene: NA
j_gene: TRBJ2-4
CDR3aa: CASSLQGFKNIQYF
CDR3nt: TGTGCCAGCAGTTTACAGGGGTTTAAAAACATTCAGTACTTC

v_gene: TRBV27
abundance: once
d_gene: NA
j_gene: TRBJ1-2
CDR3aa: CASSSGLLSPYGYTF
CDR3nt: TGTGCCAGCAGTTCGGGACTCCTGAGCCCCTATGGCTACACCTTC

v_gene: TRBV6-6
abundance: NA
d_gene: NA
j_gene: TRBJ1-5
CDR3aa: CASSYSINNNQPQHF
CDR3nt: TGTGCCAGCAGTTACTCGATTAACAATAATCAGCCCCAGCATTTT

v_gene: TRBV7-6
abundance: NA
d_gene: TRBD1
j_gene: TRBJ1-6
CDR3aa: CASSLAGGQGGSPLHF
CDR3nt: TGTGCCAGCAGCTTAGCGGGGGGACAGGGTGGATCACCCCTCCACTTT

v_gene: TRBV10-2
abundance: NA
d_gene: NA
j_gene: TRBJ1-5
CDR3aa: CASSERHQPQHF
CDR3nt: TGCGCCAGCAGTGAACGGCATCAGCCCCAGCATTTT

v_gene: TRBV10-1
abundance: once
d_gene: NA
j_gene: TRBJ2-7
CDR3aa: CASSDGPREQYF
CDR3nt: TGCGCCAGCAGTGACGGCCCGAGGGAGCAGTACTTC

v_gene: TRBV6-5
abundance: NA
d_gene: NA
j_gene: TRBJ1-2
CDR3aa: CASSHGAVEYYGYTF
CDR3nt: TGTGCCAGCAGCCACGGGGCAGTTGAGTACTATGGCTACACCTTC

v_gene: TRBV14
abundance: NA
d_gene: NA
j_gene: TRBJ2-7
CDR3aa: CASSQGVGSTPTYEQYF
CDR3nt: TGTGCCAGCAGCCAAGGCGTGGGGAGCACCCCCACCTACGAGCAGTACTTC

v_gene: TRBV5-1
abundance: once
d_gene: NA
j_gene: TRBJ1-1
CDR3aa: CASGPDEGTEAFF
CDR3nt: TGCGCCAGCGGACCGGACGAGGGTACTGAAGCTTTCTTT

v_gene: TRBV4-2
abundance: NA
d_gene: NA
j_gene: TRBJ2-7
CDR3aa: CASSQEDRGEQYF
CDR3nt: TGTGCCAGCAGCCAAGAAGATCGGGGAGAGCAGTACTTC

v_gene: TRBV4-1
abundance: NA
d_gene: NA
j_gene: TRBJ1-3
CDR3aa: CASSLEGGISGNTIYF
CDR3nt: TGCGCCAGCTCTTTGGAGGGGGGCATCTCTGGAAACACCATATATTTT

v_gene: TRBV6-5
abundance: NA
d_gene: NA
j_gene: TRBJ2-2
CDR3aa: CASSSQGWTGELFF
CDR3nt: TGTGCCAGCAGTTCGCAAGGGTGGACCGGGGAGCTGTTTTTT

v_gene: TRBV19
abundance: NA
d_gene: NA
j_gene: TRBJ2-5
CDR3aa: CASSIDSEETQYF
CDR3nt: TGTGCCAGTAGTATAGACAGTGAAGAGACCCAGTACTTC

v_gene: TRBV7-9
abundance: NA
d_gene: TRBD1
j_gene: TRBJ1-4
CDR3aa: CASSLTTGGEEKLFF
CDR3nt: TGTGCCAGCAGCTTAACTACAGGGGGCGAAGAAAAACTGTTTTTT

v_gene: TRBV18
abundance: NA
d_gene: TRBD1
j_gene: TRBJ2-7
CDR3aa: CASSPTLDRGFYEQYF
CDR3nt: TGTGCCAGCTCACCCACCTTAGACAGGGGTTTCTACGAGCAGTACTTC

v_gene: TRBV20-1
abundance: once
d_gene: NA
j_gene: TRBJ2-5
CDR3aa: CSASRRQRVYF
CDR3nt: TGCAGTGCTAGTCGCCGCCAGCGGGTGTACTTC

v_gene: TRBV27
abundance: NA
d_gene: TRBD2
j_gene: TRBJ2-5
CDR3aa: CASSLRAGGYQETQYF
CDR3nt: TGTGCCAGCAGTTTACGAGCGGGGGGGTACCAAGAGACCCAGTACTTC

v_gene: TRBV27
abundance: NA
d_gene: NA
j_gene: TRBJ2-3
CDR3aa: CASSPREWTDTQYF
CDR3nt: TGTGCCAGCAGCCCCAGGGAGTGGACAGATACGCAGTATTTT

v_gene: TRBV6-5
abundance: NA
d_gene: NA
j_gene: TRBJ1-2
CDR3aa: CASSPDTAGSYGYTF
CDR3nt: TGTGCCAGCAGTCCGGACACCGCGGGGAGCTATGGCTACACCTTC

v_gene: TRBV10-2
abundance: NA
d_gene: TRBD1
j_gene: TRBJ1-2
CDR3aa: CASTCVGQGRRECGYTF
CDR3nt: TGCGCCAGCACGTGCGTGGGACAGGGACGACGCGAATGTGGCTACACCTTC

v_gene: TRBV13
abundance: NA
d_gene: NA
j_gene: TRBJ1-6
CDR3aa: CASSFDGAGSPLHF
CDR3nt: TGTGCCAGCAGCTTCGATGGGGCGGGCTCACCCCTCCACTTT